These T cell receptor beta chains were read from a single sample in a study of T cell changes during pregnancy in multiple sclerosis. Clones were read by immunoSEQ multiplex PCR, and TCRdb kept only the in-frame ones, dropping some. Of 40,000 or so clones in the sample, about 90% are singletons; the top ten hold 0.45% to 0.55%. Sample: CD4+ T cells from peripheral blood mononuclear cells, taken in the third trimester of pregnancy. Every receptor here comes from a female donor in good health, enrolled as a control in a pregnancy study. CDR3s include the opening cysteine and the closing phenylalanine or tryptophan. D genes are given only for firm matches. Clone size is not always given. Where it is, it says once, few, many or a class for expanded clones.

j_call clone_size v_call d_call cdr3_aa cdr3_nt
TRBJ2-3 NA TRBV11-2 NA CASSSTGSDTQYF TGTGCCAGCAGCTCAACAGGGTCAGATACGCAGTATTTT
TRBJ2-3 NA TRBV7-3 TRBD2 CASSLGASGGSTDTQYF TGTGCCAGCAGCTTAGGGGCCAGCGGGGGGAGCACAGATACGCAGTATTTT
TRBJ2-7 once TRBV6-5 NA CASSYSINGGAYEQYF TGTGCCAGCAGTTACTCGATCAACGGAGGAGCGTACGAGCAGTACTTC
TRBJ1-1 few TRBV28 NA CASSLRLNTEAFF TGTGCCAGCAGTTTGAGGTTGAACACTGAAGCTTTCTTT
TRBJ2-2 NA TRBV28 TRBD2 CASIQRETGELFF TGTGCCAGCATTCAGCGGGAGACCGGGGAGCTGTTTTTT
TRBJ2-7 NA TRBV6-1 TRBD1 CASQDGTGTYEQYF TGTGCCAGCCAAGACGGGACAGGGACCTACGAGCAGTACTTC
TRBJ2-7 NA TRBV11-2 TRBD1 CASSSWDRGNEQYF TGTGCCAGCAGCTCTTGGGACAGGGGGAACGAGCAGTACTTC
TRBJ2-7 NA TRBV27 NA CASSLSEGRVSEQYF TGTGCCAGCAGTTTATCGGAGGGTAGGGTGTCGGAACAGTACTTC
TRBJ2-1 NA TRBV18 TRBD2 CASSPSGTSGNYNEQFF TGTGCCAGCTCACCATCCGGGACTAGCGGGAACTACAATGAGCAGTTCTTC
TRBJ2-7 NA TRBV7-9 TRBD2 CASSREAGGPQQYF TGTGCCAGCAGCCGGGAAGCGGGAGGGCCCCAGCAGTACTTC
TRBJ2-3 NA TRBV25-1 NA CASSEGGGPDTQYF TGTGCCAGCAGTGAAGGAGGGGGCCCAGATACGCAGTATTTT
TRBJ2-7 once TRBV7-2 NA CASSFDRSYEQYF TGTGCCAGCAGCTTTGACAGGTCCTACGAGCAGTACTTC
TRBJ2-4 once TRBV28 TRBD2 CASNDGLAGAKNIQYF TGTGCCAGCAACGACGGACTAGCGGGCGCCAAAAACATTCAGTACTTC